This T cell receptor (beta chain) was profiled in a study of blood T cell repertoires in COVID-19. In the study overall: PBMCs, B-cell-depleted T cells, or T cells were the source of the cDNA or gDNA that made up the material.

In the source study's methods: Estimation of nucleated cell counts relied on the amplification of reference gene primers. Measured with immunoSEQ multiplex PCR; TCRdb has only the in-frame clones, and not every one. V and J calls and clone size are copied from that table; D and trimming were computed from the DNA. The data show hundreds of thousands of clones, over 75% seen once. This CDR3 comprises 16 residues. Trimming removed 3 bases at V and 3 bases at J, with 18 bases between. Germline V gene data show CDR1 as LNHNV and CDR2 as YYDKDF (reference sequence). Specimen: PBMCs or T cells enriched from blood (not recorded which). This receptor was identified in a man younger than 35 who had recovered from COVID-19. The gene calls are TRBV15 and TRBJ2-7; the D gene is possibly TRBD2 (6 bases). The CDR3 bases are TGTGCCACCAGCAGGTCGGCTCCGGGACTTTTCTACGAGCAGTACTTC. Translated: CATSRSAPGLFYEQYF.